This TCR beta chain stems from a study of CD8+ T cells in alopecia areata. Study-level results: Scalp clonality and expanded CD8+ clones among the top 100 fell significantly with tofacitinib. The study found that many expanded lesional clones persisted in scalp and blood during tofacitinib.

In the case of this clone: Its antigen is still unknown.

Treatment: oral pan-JAK inhibitor, 5-10 mg twice daily. The investigators collected lesional scalp punch biopsies and peripheral blood from alopecia areata patients. V was cut by 4 bases and J by 5 bases, with 15 bases left in between. Germline V gene data show CDR1 as SGDLS and CDR2 as YYNGEE. CDR3 length: 14 residues. After isolation, RNA underwent reverse transcription to generate cDNA as the sequencing template. TCRdb's copy holds only in-frame clones and misses some; the assay was immunoSEQ multiplex PCR. The sample holds about 260,000 clones, around 64% seen once. Here the sequenced sample was CD4+ T cells sorted from blood, taken around week 54, from a patient treated with tofacitinib. The receptor comes from a human donor with alopecia areata. J is TRBJ2-5 and V is TRBV9; D is unclear. CDR3 in amino acids: CASSPAPPPETQYF. CDR3 DNA sequence: TGTGCCAGCAGCCCGGCCCCCCCGCCGGAGACCCAGTACTTC.